Listed here are 17 T cell receptor beta chains from one sample, sequenced in a study of metastatic and nonmetastatic thyroid tumors. TCRdb re-analyzed the PCR reads through MiXCR. The sample has over 15,000 clones; around a third are singletons. Patients underwent thyroid surgery, and none had received any treatment before it. Material: tumor tissue. The source of these receptors is a male donor with papillary thyroid cancer or a benign thyroid nodule (not recorded which). Some clones in this sample may be carry-over from other donors' samples.

The V call is TRBV11-2, the J call TRBJ1-1; D is possibly TRBD1 (6 bases). The V gene's germline CDR1 is SGHAT and CDR2 FQNNGV. The CDR3 has 15 residues. V lost 0 bases and J 5 bases, leaving 13 bases between the germline ends. Here the CDR3 DNA reads TGTGCCAGCAGCTTAGACAGGGGTTTGAGTACTGAAGCTTTCTTT. Its translation: CASSLDRGLSTEAFF.

V is TRBV4-1 and J is TRBJ2-1, with D perhaps matching TRBD1 or TRBD2 (5 bases each). The CDR3 totals 14 residues. Looked up from germline, CDR1 is MGHRA and CDR2 is YSYEKL. Deletions cut 0 bases from V and 8 bases from J, with 11 bases between. The CDR3 spells CASSQEGWGYEQFF. The CDR3 coding sequence is TGCGCCAGCAGCCAAGAAGGATGGGGGTATGAGCAGTTCTTC.

This clone was seen a handful of times. This sequence joins TRBV28 and TRBJ1-3; tentatively, D is TRBD1 (5 bases). This CDR3 region has 18 residues. V was pared by 2 bases and J by 1 base, with 18 bases between. The germline gives CDR1 MDHEN, CDR2 SYDVKM. DNA for the CDR3: TGTGCCAGCAGTTTAGATCTCCCGGGACCGGGGTCTGGAAACACCATATATTTT. Its protein product is CASSLDLPGPGSGNTIYF.

As for this clone: The junction and the germline gene differ at one end; a read error may be behind it. The chain recombines TRBV20-1 with TRBJ2-7, with D hard to call. The CDR3 consists of 12 residues. Germline CDR1 reads DFQATT; CDR2 reads SNEGSKA (reference sequence). Written as DNA, the CDR3 is TGCAGTGCAAGGGTGGCGCCCTACGAGCAGGACTTC. It is translated as CSARVAPYEQDF.

By sample share, this clone is medium-sized. The chain couples TRBV10-2 to TRBJ1-2; 8 bases align to TRBD1. The CDR3 is 15 amino acids. The germline V gene has CDR1 WSHSY and CDR2 SAAADI. After removal of 3 bases from V and 5 bases from J, the junction contained 8 bases not matched to a gene. The CDR3 region has the DNA TGCGCCAGCAGTGATTACCGGACAGGGAGATATGGCTACACCTTC. Residues: CASSDYRTGRYGYTF.

This clone was seen only a few times. The chain is built from TRBV6-1 and TRBJ2-2; 9 nucleotides match TRBD2. The germline gives CDR1 MNHNS, CDR2 SASEGT. V lost 6 bases to trimming and J lost 0 bases; unmatched junction nucleotides: 5. The CDR3 spans 16 residues. In nucleotides, the CDR3 is TGTGCCAGCAGCGGTTTAGCGGGGGCGAACACCGGGGAGCTGTTTTTT. It translates to CASSGLAGANTGELFF.

The sample holds a few counts of this clone. The sample carries other DNA sequences with the same CDR3. The gene calls are TRBV2 and TRBJ2-7; D not resolved. The germline gives CDR1 SNHLY, CDR2 FYNNEI. Deletions cut 10 bases from V and 0 bases from J, with 19 bases between. This CDR3 is 15 amino acids long. CDR3 nucleotides: TGTGCCATCAAGTTGATGGCGGTCAGCTCCTACGAGCAGTACTTC. Its protein product is CAIKLMAVSSYEQYF.

As to this clone: One end of the junction does not line up with germline, which may come from a read error. The chain links TRBV20-1 to TRBJ2-3; no clear D. The CDR3 has 15 residues. CDR1 is DFQATT and CDR2 is SNEGSKA in the germline V gene (reference sequence). The CDR3 coding sequence is TGCAGTGCTAGCACAGCGTTAGGAAGCACAGTTACGCAGTATTTT. As protein: CSASTALGSTVTQYF.

The chain links TRBV20-1 to TRBJ1-2, with 12 bases identical to TRBD1. CDR1 and CDR2 (germline): DFQATT, SNEGSKA (reference sequence). With 0 bases clipped from V and 7 bases from J, the junction kept 6 bases outside the gene matches. The CDR3 loop spans 15 amino acids. CDR3 sequence: CSARDPRDRGPGYTF. CDR3 nucleotides: TGCAGTGCTAGAGATCCTCGGGACAGGGGGCCTGGCTACACCTTC.

The chain uses TRBV11-1 and TRBJ1-2, with 7 bases fitting TRBD1. The germline V gene encodes CDR1 SGHAT and CDR2 FQDESV (reference sequence). This CDR3 contains 17 residues. V lost 3 bases to trimming and J lost 7 bases; unmatched junction nucleotides: 17. This chain's CDR3 is CASSLSWATGSVSGYTF. The CDR3 DNA follows: TGTGCCAGCAGCTTGTCTTGGGCGACAGGGAGTGTCTCTGGCTACACCTTC.

In this sample, this clone turned up many times. A much bigger clone sits one base away, suggesting this may be a read error. This sequence joins TRBV20-1 and TRBJ1-1, with D possibly being TRBD1 (5 bases). CDR1 and CDR2 from the germline V gene are DFQATT and SNEGSKA (reference sequence). The CDR3 contains 13 residues. Trimming removed 1 base at V and 3 bases at J, with 9 bases between. CDR3 protein: CSARGGGDTEAFF. CDR3 coding DNA: TGCAGTGCTAGAGGTGGGGGGGACACTGAAGCTTTCTTT.

The CDR3 reads CASSEDVFVELFF. DNA of the CDR3: TGTGCCAGCAGTGAAGACGTGTTCGTGGAGCTGTTTTTT. V gene TRBV6-1 combines with J gene TRBJ2-2; D remains unclear. Trimming removed 1 base from V and 10 bases from J, with 10 bases in between. The germline V gene has CDR1 MNHNS and CDR2 SASEGT. The CDR3 is 13 amino acids.

This clone has ten or more counts. This chain connects TRBV6-5 to TRBJ1-2; 10 bases agree with TRBD1. The trim removed 2 bases at V and 8 bases at J, leaving 5 bases unmatched. The CDR3 extends over 14 amino acids. The germline gives CDR1 MNHEY, CDR2 SVGAGI. CDR3 region: CASSYTGTGVGYTF. The DNA for the CDR3 is TGTGCCAGCAGTTACACGGGGACAGGGGTCGGCTACACCTTC.

Points on this clone: An end of the junction does not agree with germline; a read error may underlie this. The gene calls are TRBV20-1 and TRBJ2-1; weak D call: TRBD2 (6 bases). CDR1 and CDR2 from the germline V gene are DFQATT and SNEGSKA (reference sequence). The CDR3 has 12 residues. The CDR3 loop reads CSASLGTAGPLF. As DNA, the CDR3 is TGCAGTGCTAGTTTGGGGACGGCGGGACCTCTCTTC.

This clone was detected ten times or more. The V call is TRBV7-8, the J call TRBJ2-1; TRBD1 aligns across 8 bases. Germline CDR1 and CDR2: SGHVS and FQNEAQ. V trimming: 4 bases; J trimming: 0 bases; junction bases outside the gene matches: 11. The CDR3 covers 18 residues. CDR3 DNA sequence: TGTGCCAGCAGCTACTCCGAAAACACAGGGGGCTCCTACAATGAGCAGTTCTTC. Translation gives CASSYSENTGGSYNEQFF. The full variable domain, completed using reference TRBV7-8 and TRBJ2-1, is GAGVSQSPRYKVAKRGQDVALRCDPISGHVSLFWYQQALGQGPEFLTYFQNEAQLDKSGLPSDRFFAERPEGSVSTLKIQRTQQEDSAVYLCASSYSENTGGSYNEQFFGPGTRLTVL.

In its sample, this clone was seen many times. The sample contains more than one DNA sequence encoding this CDR3. The CDR3 DNA reads as TGTGCCAGCAGTCTAGGACAGGGTGCTAATGAAAAACTGTTTTTT. Amino acid sequence: CASSLGQGANEKLFF. This chain connects TRBV28 to TRBJ1-4; 8 positions match TRBD1. CDR3 length equals 15 residues. V lost 5 bases to trimming and J lost 3 bases; unmatched junction nucleotides: 5. Germline assignment: CDR1 MDHEN and CDR2 SYDVKM.

The genes are TRBV20-1 and TRBJ2-1, with D tentatively TRBD2 (6 bases). The ends were cut back, 0 bases at V and 8 bases at J, with 14 bases in the middle. The CDR3 sequence is 14 residues long. The V gene's germline CDR1 is DFQATT and CDR2 SNEGSKA (reference sequence). The CDR3 DNA is TGCAGTGCTAGAGATAAAGCGACTAGTCATGAGCAGTTCTTC. This sequence encodes CSARDKATSHEQFF.